This paragraph covers one T cell receptor (beta chain) sequence. As yet, its antigen is unknown. The sample belongs to a study of cytomegalovirus exposure and HLA in healthy donors. Points from the study as a whole: Roughly even sequencing depth across donors was the assumption behind the presence/absence analyses.

A multiplex PCR was run with 60 Vbeta primers and 13 Jbeta primers. Generated by immunoSEQ multiplex PCR, the TCRdb table keeps only in-frame clones and is missing some. The table includes around 110,000 clones, approximately 79% detected once. V was clipped by 6 bases and J by 8 bases; unmatched bases: 16. The CDR3 totals 16 residues. Germline V gives CDR1 SGHKS, CDR2 YYEKEE (reference sequence). Material: PBMCs. This chain joins TRBV5-5 and TRBJ1-2; 10 bases line up with TRBD1. The TCR originated in a woman aged 40 to 50 in good health and CMV-seropositive. CDR3 sequence reads: CASTARSETGGKGYTF. The CDR3 DNA reads TGTGCCAGCACCGCCCGGTCTGAGACAGGGGGCAAAGGCTACACCTTC.